This is a list of T cell receptor beta chains from one sample in a study of blood T cell repertoires in COVID-19. The table came from immunoSEQ multiplex PCR; TCRdb's copy has only in-frame clones and leaves some out. The top ten clones hold 3.5% to 4% of a sample with around 230,000 clones, just under 90% of them seen once. Sequencing used PBMCs or T cells enriched from blood (not recorded which). These receptors were taken from a woman aged 25 to 39 with acute COVID-19. The conserved cysteine and the conserved F or W are not part of the CDR3 here.

V	J	CDR3
TRBV19	TRBJ2-1	AISRTSSYNEQF
TRBV7-6	TRBJ1-2	ASSLGRGQVDYGYT
TRBV30	TRBJ2-7	AWSAGETYEQY
TRBV5-8	TRBJ1-1	ASSLGGTGAANTEAF
TRBV12-3/TRBV12-4	TRBJ2-3	ASSFGVEDTQY
TRBV2	TRBJ1-1	ASSESRDTEAF
TRBV11-2	TRBJ1-3	ASSPVSSGNTIY
TRBV19	TRBJ2-1	ASRDRGVEQF
TRBV4-1	TRBJ2-1	ASSQERTSGGREQF
TRBV10-1	TRBJ2-6	ASCGGDRGGSGANVLT
TRBV19	TRBJ2-7	ASQSGTGNLDEQY
TRBV28	TRBJ1-1	ASTLNRGRGDTEAF
TRBV5-6	TRBJ1-5	ASSSDRVDQPQH
TRBV19	TRBJ1-5	ASSIRTGSQPQH
TRBV30	TRBJ1-3	AWSPKGRAPASSGNTIY
TRBV4-2	TRBJ1-1	ASSPSGSGDTEAF
TRBV4-3	TRBJ1-2	ASSQDRRGRLYGYT
TRBV6-5	TRBJ2-1	ASKTSGGATNEQF
TRBV3-1/TRBV3-2	TRBJ2-1	ASSSNQAGQQF
TRBV10-2	TRBJ1-5	ASSENDGNWQPQH
TRBV5-1	TRBJ1-1	ASSLGPVRDTEAF
TRBV18	TRBJ2-5	ASSPPTSGGPQETQY
TRBV10-1	TRBJ1-1	ASSESSGTEAF
TRBV3-1/TRBV3-2	TRBJ2-3	ASSHRQGAWGYGQY
TRBV29-1	TRBJ1-2	SAVRGGHNYGYT
TRBV7-3	TRBJ2-5	ASSPAGQEETQY
TRBV2	TRBJ1-2	ASSEVGDSNLDGYT
TRBV6-5	TRBJ1-5	AATYRGGNQPQH
TRBV5-1	TRBJ1-5	ASSEGTGGSQPQH
TRBV6-1	TRBJ1-2	ASSEANRGYGYT
TRBV7-9	TRBJ1-1	ASSLAGTQNTEAF
TRBV2	TRBJ1-2	ASSERTGGAGT
TRBV7-2	TRBJ1-1	ASSFRGYGTGIMNTEAF
TRBV2	TRBJ2-1	ASSEGGPEQF
TRBV3-1/TRBV3-2	TRBJ1-2	ASSQDAQGGDGYT
TRBV19	TRBJ1-1	ASSSLDSSTEAF
TRBV4-3	TRBJ2-3	ASSRQGGADTQY
TRBV18	TRBJ1-6	ASSPGGANSPLH
TRBV7-2	TRBJ2-1	ASSLARGSNEQF
TRBV19	TRBJ2-7	ASRGTGVWEQY
TRBV11-2	TRBJ2-3	ASSSYPGGTQY
TRBV28	TRBJ1-5	AVGQGTYSNQPQH
TRBV6-7	TRBJ2-5	ASSYFYQTSGGAGTETQY
TRBV4-1	TRBJ2-7	ASSQWTSGFYEQY
TRBV14	TRBJ1-4	ASSPSQGARRRKLF
TRBV5-1	TRBJ1-1	ASSLGFNMNTEAF
TRBV4-1	TRBJ1-2	ASSRWTEDGYT
TRBV5-1	TRBJ1-5	ASSLWGQDNQPQH
TRBV5-4	TRBJ1-2	ASSLGGNGDYGYT
TRBV29-1	TRBJ1-1	SANRMNTEAF
TRBV30	TRBJ1-6	AWSVSSGAKSPLH